The clone carrying this TCR beta chain occurred many times. Arm-PCR with iRepertoire HTBI primers amplified the CDR3 regions for these TCR beta libraries. Each CDR3 protein gets one entry after TCRdb re-called the multiplex PCR reads with MiXCR. The sample shows 350,000 to 500,000 distinct CDR3 sequences, around 20% of them seen only once. From germline, CDR1 is SQVTM and CDR2 ANQGSEA. V lost 3 bases and J 4 bases, leaving 9 bases between the germline ends. The CDR3 totals 12 residues. This entry belongs to a study of regulatory T cells in long-lasting Graves disease. The time point denotes: persistent/refractory GD, antithyroid drugs over 5 years with positive TRAb. Construction of the TCR library relied on RNA isolated from PBMCs.

The receptor comes from a female donor with Graves disease. This specimen was peripheral blood mononuclear cells (PBMCs), taken when the disease was refractory, from a patient treated with antithyroid drugs. The chain uses TRBV29-1 and TRBJ1-1; no firm D call. CDR3 sequence: CSVETPGTEAFF. CDR3 DNA sequence: TGCAGCGTTGAGACACCCGGCACTGAAGCTTTCTTT.